A single sample is the source of the 30 T cell receptor beta chains below, sequenced in a study. TCRdb reprocessed the RT-PCR reads with MiXCR, giving one entry per CDR3 protein. Among more than 600,000 distinct CDR3 sequences listed, 14% were seen once. Sequenced material: memory CD4+ T cells from blood. The receptors stem from a female donor in good health, serving as a healthy control.

The chain carries TRBV19 and TRBJ2-1; TRBD2 aligns across 8 bases. CDR3 length equals 15 residues. V lost 5 bases, J lost 6 bases, and 9 bases stayed unmatched. Germline V CDR1 and CDR2: LNHDA, SQIVND (reference sequence). The CDR3 region has the DNA TGTGCCAGTAGTCCGGGGACTAGTCGAGTCAATGAGCAGTTCTTC. Translation gives CASSPGTSRVNEQFF.

The gene calls are TRBV28 and TRBJ1-5; D might be TRBD1 (5 bases). CDR3 length: 12 amino acids. The germline V and J ends were trimmed by 2 bases and 10 bases, with 9 bases remaining between them. Germline assignment: CDR1 MDHEN and CDR2 SYDVKM. CDR3 bases: TGTGCCAGCAGTTTAAGGGGTTACCCCCAGCATTTT. Amino acids: CASSLRGYPQHF.

This clonotype was observed a few times. The chain has TRBV6-1 and TRBJ2-7, with a possible D match to TRBD2 (6 bases). The CDR3 is 13 amino acids. V lost 6 bases to trimming and J lost 2 bases, with 11 bases between them. The germline V gene encodes CDR1 MNHNS and CDR2 SASEGT. DNA of the CDR3: TGTGCCAGCAGGGTAGCGGATACCTACGAGCAGTACTTC. Protein sequence: CASRVADTYEQYF.

In its sample, this clonotype was seen a few times. The V gene is TRBV7-3, the J gene TRBJ2-1; D is unclear. V dropped 5 bases and J dropped 0 bases, with 8 bases sitting between them. The CDR3 loop spans 14 amino acids. Germline V gives CDR1 SGHTA, CDR2 FQGTGA. The CDR3 loop reads CASSASASYNEQFF. CDR3 nucleotide sequence: TGTGCCAGCAGCGCTAGTGCCTCCTACAATGAGCAGTTCTTC.

As concerns this clonotype: The junction shows a germline mismatch at one end, possibly a read error. J is TRBJ2-4 and V is TRBV11-2; D remains ambiguous. CDR1 and CDR2 (germline): SGHAT, FQNNGV. This CDR3 comprises 14 residues. CDR3 sequence reads: CASSLDQSGRKLSF. Here the CDR3 DNA reads TGTGCCAGCAGCTTAGATCAGTCAGGTCGGAAACTGTCCTTC.

This clonotype occurred many times. The chain combines TRBV5-1 with TRBJ2-7, with 12 bases that match TRBD2. The V and J ends lost 0 bases and 3 bases, in that order; junction bases with no gene match: 1. Germline CDR1 is SGHRS and CDR2 is YFSETQ. CDR3 length: 15 amino acids. The CDR3 region is CASSLGLAGDYEQYF. CDR3 bases: TGCGCCAGCAGCTTGGGACTAGCGGGAGACTACGAGCAGTACTTC.

The chain uses TRBV24-1 and TRBJ1-1; D is unclear. The germline V gene encodes CDR1 KGHDR and CDR2 SFDVKD. CDR3 size: 13 residues. Trimming left V 7 bases short and J 3 bases short, with 11 bases between. The DNA of the CDR3 is TGTGCCACCAGATACAACCGGGACACTGAAGCTTTCTTT. Amino acid sequence: CATRYNRDTEAFF.

This clonotype was observed a handful of times. This sequence joins TRBV7-2 and TRBJ1-3; TRBD1 is a possible D gene (5 bases). The CDR3 has 15 residues. V gave up 5 bases and J gave up 4 bases, with 15 bases separating them. Germline-derived CDR1 and CDR2 are SGHTA and FQGNSA. CDR3: CASSPGLPRGNTIYF. In nucleotides, the CDR3 is TGTGCCAGCAGCCCGGGACTCCCCCGAGGAAACACCATATATTTT.

This clonotype was detected only a few times. CDR3 loop: CASSTLAGGHGEQFF. The CDR3 coding sequence is TGTGCCAGCAGCACACTAGCGGGAGGGCACGGTGAGCAGTTCTTC. The rearrangement joins TRBV11-2 to TRBJ2-1, with TRBD2 identical over 13 bases. Germline V gene data show CDR1 as SGHAT and CDR2 as FQNNGV. Losses at the gene ends were 5 bases for V and 9 bases for J; bases not matched to a gene: 7. CDR3 size: 15 residues.

This clonotype has at least ten counts. The gene calls are TRBV29-1 and TRBJ1-1; D may be TRBD1 (5 bases). V was clipped by 8 bases and J by 5 bases, with 18 bases between them. Germline V gives CDR1 SQVTM, CDR2 ANQGSEA. The CDR3 covers 13 residues. CDR3 sequence: CSTGSGGATEAFF. CDR3 DNA sequence: TGCAGCACTGGTTCTGGGGGTGCGACTGAAGCTTTCTTT.

This clonotype was seen at least ten times. This chain links TRBV20-1 with TRBJ1-1, with no clear D. This CDR3 is 12 amino acids long. Trimming took off 0 bases at V and 3 bases at J, with 5 bases between the two ends. Germline V gives CDR1 DFQATT, CDR2 SNEGSKA (reference sequence). The CDR3 DNA reads TGCAGTGCTAGAGATGCGGACACTGAAGCTTTCTTT. As protein: CSARDADTEAFF.

The sample holds one count of this clonotype. The chain couples TRBV20-1 to TRBJ2-7; TRBD2 aligns across 14 bases. Germline values: CDR1 DFQATT, CDR2 SNEGSKA (reference sequence). V was pared by 0 bases and J by 7 bases, with 11 bases of the junction left unmatched. CDR3 length: 17 residues. This CDR3 reads CSARDMGLAGAYSEQYF. The CDR3 nucleotides are TGCAGTGCTAGAGATATGGGACTAGCGGGGGCCTATTCTGAGCAGTACTTC.

This clonotype was seen at least ten times. The chain couples TRBV29-1 to TRBJ1-1, with 7 bases aligning to TRBD1. Germline CDR1 is SQVTM and CDR2 is ANQGSEA. Trimming took 5 bases from V and 7 from J; bases not matched to a gene: 16. The CDR3 length is 15 residues. The CDR3 nucleotides are TGCAGCGTTTTGAGGCAGACAGGGCCGATATTTGAAGCTTTCTTT. Its translation is CSVLRQTGPIFEAFF.

This chain uses TRBV5-1 with TRBJ2-7; D is unresolved. Germline V gives CDR1 SGHRS, CDR2 YFSETQ. V shed 4 bases and J shed 6 bases, with 23 bases lying between them. This CDR3 contains 16 residues. The CDR3 DNA reads as TGCGCCAGCAGCATACAACCGGGCCCTCCGTCGCGCGAGCAGTACTTC. This encodes CASSIQPGPPSREQYF.

J is TRBJ1-1 and V is TRBV19; no definite D call. Trimming left V 4 bases short and J 3 bases short, with 9 bases between. Germline values: CDR1 LNHDA, CDR2 SQIVND (reference sequence). The CDR3 has 13 amino acids. CDR3 sequence: CASSKGRDTEAFF. As DNA, the CDR3 is TGTGCCAGTAGTAAAGGACGGGACACTGAAGCTTTCTTT.

This clonotype was observed many times. CDR3 in DNA: TGTGCCAGCAGTAAGGAAACAGGGAGGGAAAAACTGTTTTTT. Its translation is CASSKETGREKLFF. This chain uses TRBV6-5 with TRBJ1-4, with D tentatively TRBD1 (6 bases). Trimming stripped 5 bases from V and 8 bases from J, with 15 bases between. The CDR3 is 14 residues long. Germline V gene data show CDR1 as MNHEY and CDR2 as SVGAGI.

This clonotype was observed at least ten times. V gene TRBV9 combines with J gene TRBJ2-7, with 8 nucleotides matching TRBD1. There are 15 residues in the CDR3. Germline-derived CDR1 and CDR2 are SGDLS and YYNGEE. V shed 0 bases, J shed 4 bases, and the junction held 6 bases outside the gene matches. As DNA, the CDR3 is TGTGCCAGCAGCGTAGGGTCAGGGGGCGTTTACGAGCAGTACTTC. It encodes CASSVGSGGVYEQYF.

This clonotype was counted between two and nine times. The chain has TRBV12-3 or TRBV12-4 and TRBJ1-5, with a possible D match to TRBD1 (6 bases). V lost 6 bases and J 1 base, leaving 16 bases between the germline ends. This CDR3 spans 16 amino acids. The chain's CDR3 is CASSYQQGHSNQPQHF. The DNA of the CDR3 is TGTGCCAGCAGCTACCAACAGGGCCACAGCAATCAGCCCCAGCATTTT.

This clonotype was seen a few times. The V gene is TRBV5-1, the J gene TRBJ1-6; weak D call: TRBD1 (5 bases). V was cut by 4 bases and J by 7 bases, with 18 bases left in between. Per germline, CDR1 SGHRS and CDR2 YFSETQ. The CDR3 has 16 residues. The CDR3 nucleotides read TGCGCCAGCAGCAACGGGGGGTCAGGGACGAATTCACCCCTCCACTTT. It is translated as CASSNGGSGTNSPLHF.

The chain combines TRBV12-3 or TRBV12-4 with TRBJ2-5; 10 bases agree with TRBD1. V shed 7 bases, J shed 4 bases, and the junction held 6 bases outside the gene matches. The CDR3 has 14 residues. In nucleotides, the CDR3 is TGTGCCAGCACCCCGACAGGGGGCTTAGAGACCCAGTACTTC. Amino acids: CASTPTGGLETQYF.

This clonotype was observed a few times. V gene TRBV30 combines with J gene TRBJ2-1; D possibly matches TRBD1 or TRBD2 (6 bases each). CDR3 size: 13 residues. The V and J ends lost 2 bases and 7 bases respectively, with 12 bases between them. CDR1 is GTSNPN, CDR2 SVGIG, per germline (reference sequence). CDR3 coding DNA: TGTGCCTGGAGTAGGGGGGCTGAGAATGAGCAGTTCTTC. Residues: CAWSRGAENEQFF.

This clonotype was counted a few times. The rearrangement uses TRBV18 and TRBJ1-1, with D perhaps matching TRBD1 (6 bases). The V gene lost 6 bases and the J gene lost 5 bases, with 22 bases spanning the gap. The CDR3 length is 16 residues. Per germline, CDR1 KGHSH and CDR2 LQKENI. DNA of the CDR3: TGTGCCAGCTCTCGAAGTTCAGGGGTGGTAAGGACTGAAGCTTTCTTT. Amino acids: CASSRSSGVVRTEAFF.

This clonotype was observed at least ten times. The V gene is TRBV12-3 or TRBV12-4, the J gene TRBJ2-2; 7 nucleotides agree with TRBD1. This CDR3 contains 14 residues. Trimming removed 5 bases from V and 2 bases from J; junction bases left unmatched: 2. The CDR3 loop is CASSRDSNTGELFF. Written as DNA, the CDR3 is TGTGCCAGCAGTAGGGACAGCAACACCGGGGAGCTGTTTTTT.

This clonotype was observed a handful of times. The chain is built from TRBV20-1 and TRBJ1-2, with unresolved D. CDR3 size: 10 residues. The V gene lost 3 bases and the J gene lost 9 bases, with 8 bases spanning the gap. Germline V gives CDR1 DFQATT, CDR2 SNEGSKA (reference sequence). CDR3 region: CSASLGSYTF. CDR3 nucleotide sequence: TGCAGTGCTAGCCTAGGGAGCTACACCTTC.

This clonotype was recorded at least ten times. The chain uses TRBV7-2 and TRBJ2-5; D unclear. V was trimmed by 4 bases and J by 5 bases, leaving 14 bases between them. Germline assignment: CDR1 SGHTA and CDR2 FQGNSA. CDR3 size: 14 residues. The CDR3 bases are TGTGCCAGCAGCTCCCGTAGTAGCTGGGAGACCCAGTACTTC. Its translation is CASSSRSSWETQYF.

This clonotype was counted between two and nine times. The V gene is TRBV18, the J gene TRBJ1-2; 9 nucleotides agree with TRBD1. There are 15 residues in the CDR3. CDR1 is KGHSH and CDR2 is LQKENI in the germline V gene. Losses at the gene ends were 2 bases for V and 8 bases for J; bases not matched to a gene: 9. DNA of the CDR3: TGTGCCAGCTCACCAACAGGGGGCCCTGATGGGGGCTACACCTTC. The encoded protein is CASSPTGGPDGGYTF.

In its sample, this clonotype was seen a few times. The CDR3 reads CASRTLAGGEVGELFF. CDR3 sequence (DNA): TGTGCCAGCAGAACGCTAGCGGGAGGGGAGGTCGGGGAGCTGTTTTTT. The chain uses TRBV3-1 and TRBJ2-2, with 12 bases identical to TRBD2. The CDR3 extends over 16 amino acids. CDR1 LGHDT and CDR2 YNNKEL come from the germline V gene (reference sequence). With V trimmed by 6 bases and J by 7 bases, 9 bases remained unmatched.

The chain has TRBV21-1 and TRBJ2-2; whether TRBD2, the table's D call, matches the DNA was not checked. TRBV21-1 is shown as a pseudogene. The CDR3 covers 16 residues. CDR3 sequence: CASSRSGTANTGELFF. The CDR3 nucleotides are TGTGCCAGCAGCCGAAGCGGGACTGCTAACACCGGGGAGCTGTTTTTT.

This clonotype was detected only a few times. This chain uses TRBV18 with TRBJ2-3; no clear D gene. This CDR3 comprises 12 residues. Germline V CDR1 and CDR2: KGHSH, LQKENI. V dropped 5 bases and J dropped 2 bases, with 5 bases sitting between them. This chain's CDR3 is CASSTDTDTQYF. The CDR3 DNA reads as TGTGCCAGCTCAACGGACACAGATACGCAGTATTTT.

This clonotype has at least ten counts. V and J are TRBV29-1 and TRBJ2-3; 12 positions agree with TRBD2. This CDR3 region has 15 residues. Looked up from germline, CDR1 is SQVTM and CDR2 is ANQGSEA. V shed 4 bases and J 6 bases; nucleotides not matched to a gene: 8. The CDR3 bases are TGCAGCGTTGGGCGTTCACTAGCGGGAGGTGATACGCAGTATTTT. Translating gives CSVGRSLAGGDTQYF.